This TCR beta chain was observed in a study of T cell responses to AZD1222 COVID-19 vaccine. The CDR3 consists of 17 residues. V lost 5 bases to trimming and J lost 7 bases, with 21 bases between them. In germline, CDR1 is SEHNR, CDR2 FQNEAQ (reference sequence). The data were produced by immunoSEQ multiplex PCR, yet TCRdb's version contains in-frame clones alone and is incomplete. Here the sample spans some 200,000 clones, roughly nine tenths being singletons. The material sequenced was peripheral blood, taken 28 days after the second AZD1222 dose. The sequence derives from an adult who received the AZD1222 COVID-19 vaccine. The chain uses TRBV7-9 and TRBJ1-6; a weak D match, TRBD1 (6 bases). The CDR3 loop reads CASSPSGFEGDNSPLHF. The CDR3 DNA reads as TGTGCCAGCAGCCCTAGTGGGTTTGAGGGGGACAATTCACCCCTCCACTTT.